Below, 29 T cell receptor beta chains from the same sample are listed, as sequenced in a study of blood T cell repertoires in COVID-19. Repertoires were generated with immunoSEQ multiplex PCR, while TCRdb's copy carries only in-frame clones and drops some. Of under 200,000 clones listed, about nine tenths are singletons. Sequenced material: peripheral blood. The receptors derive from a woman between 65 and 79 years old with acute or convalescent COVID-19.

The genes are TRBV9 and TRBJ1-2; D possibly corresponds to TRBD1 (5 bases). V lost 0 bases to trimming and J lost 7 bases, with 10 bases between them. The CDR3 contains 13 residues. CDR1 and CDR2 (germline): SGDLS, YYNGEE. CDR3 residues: CASSVGQLSGYTF. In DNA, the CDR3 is TGTGCCAGCAGCGTAGGACAGCTCTCTGGCTACACCTTC.

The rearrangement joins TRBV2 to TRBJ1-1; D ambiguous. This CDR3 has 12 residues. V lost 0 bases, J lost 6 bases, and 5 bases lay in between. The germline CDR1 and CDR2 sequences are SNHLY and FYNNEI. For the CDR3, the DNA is TGTGCCAGCAGTGAAGCGCGGTCTGAAGCTTTCTTT. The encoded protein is CASSEARSEAFF.

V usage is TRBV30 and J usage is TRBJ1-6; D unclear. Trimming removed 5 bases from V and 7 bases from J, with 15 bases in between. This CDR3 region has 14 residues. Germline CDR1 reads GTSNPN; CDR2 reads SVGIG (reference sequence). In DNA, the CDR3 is TGTGCCTGGGGGTCGGGAACCGGGAATTCACCCCTCCACTTT. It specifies CAWGSGTGNSPLHF.

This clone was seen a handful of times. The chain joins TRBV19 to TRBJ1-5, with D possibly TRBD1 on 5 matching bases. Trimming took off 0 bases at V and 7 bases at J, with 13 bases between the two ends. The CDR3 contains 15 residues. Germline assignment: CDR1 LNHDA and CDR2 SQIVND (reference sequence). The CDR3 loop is CASSIDGGGLQPQHF. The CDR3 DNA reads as TGTGCCAGTAGTATAGATGGGGGAGGGTTACAGCCCCAGCATTTT.

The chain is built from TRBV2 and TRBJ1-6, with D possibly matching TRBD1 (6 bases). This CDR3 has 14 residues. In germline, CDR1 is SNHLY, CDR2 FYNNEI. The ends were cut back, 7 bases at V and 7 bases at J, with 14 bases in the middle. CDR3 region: CASTSGVGNSPLHF. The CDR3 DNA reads TGTGCCAGCACTTCAGGGGTAGGGAATTCACCCCTCCACTTT.

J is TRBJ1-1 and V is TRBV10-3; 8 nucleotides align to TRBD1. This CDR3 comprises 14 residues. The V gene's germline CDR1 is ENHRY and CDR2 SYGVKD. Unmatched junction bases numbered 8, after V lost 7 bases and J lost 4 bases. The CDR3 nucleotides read TGTGCCATCATGGGGGACAGGTACAGCACTGAAGCTTTCTTT. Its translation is CAIMGDRYSTEAFF.

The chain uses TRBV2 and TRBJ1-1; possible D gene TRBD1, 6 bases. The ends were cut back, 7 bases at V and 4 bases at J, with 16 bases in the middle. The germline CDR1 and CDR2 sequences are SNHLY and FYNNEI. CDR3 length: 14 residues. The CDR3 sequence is CASNNRARGTEAFF. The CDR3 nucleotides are TGTGCCAGCAATAACAGGGCTCGGGGCACTGAAGCTTTCTTT. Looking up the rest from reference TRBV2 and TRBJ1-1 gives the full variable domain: EPEVTQTPSHQVTQMGQEVILRCVPISNHLYFYWYRQILGQKVEFLVSFYNNEISEKSEIFDDQFSVERPDGSNFTLKIRSTKLEDSAMYFCASNNRARGTEAFFGQGTRLTVV.

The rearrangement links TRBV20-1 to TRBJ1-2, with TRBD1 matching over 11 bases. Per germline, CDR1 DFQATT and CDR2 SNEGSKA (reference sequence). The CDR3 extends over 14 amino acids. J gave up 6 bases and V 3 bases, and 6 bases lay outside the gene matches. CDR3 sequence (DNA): TGCAGTGCTAGTTTATGGGACAGGGGGGATGGCTACACCTTC. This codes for CSASLWDRGDGYTF.

The CDR3 DNA reads as TGTGCCAGCAGCGACCTAGGCCGTACAACTAATGAAAAACTGTTTTTT. It is translated as CASSDLGRTTNEKLFF. The chain employs TRBV27 and TRBJ1-4, with D hard to call. Deletions cut 6 bases from V and 0 bases from J, with 14 bases between. The CDR3 has 16 residues. Germline CDR1 MNHEY, CDR2 SMNVEV (reference sequence).

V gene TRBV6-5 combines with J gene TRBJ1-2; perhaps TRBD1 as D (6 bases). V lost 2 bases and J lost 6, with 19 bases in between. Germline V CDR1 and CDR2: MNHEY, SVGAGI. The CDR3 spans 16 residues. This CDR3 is CASSYGHRVNKDGYTF. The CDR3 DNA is TGTGCCAGCAGTTACGGCCACAGGGTAAACAAGGATGGCTACACCTTC.

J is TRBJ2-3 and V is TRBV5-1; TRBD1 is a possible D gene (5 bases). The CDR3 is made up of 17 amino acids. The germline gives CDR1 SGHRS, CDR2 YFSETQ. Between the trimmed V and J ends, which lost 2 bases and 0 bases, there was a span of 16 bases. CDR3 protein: CASSLPTTAISTDTQYF. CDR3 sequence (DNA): TGCGCCAGCAGCTTACCTACGACAGCAATTAGCACAGATACGCAGTATTTT.

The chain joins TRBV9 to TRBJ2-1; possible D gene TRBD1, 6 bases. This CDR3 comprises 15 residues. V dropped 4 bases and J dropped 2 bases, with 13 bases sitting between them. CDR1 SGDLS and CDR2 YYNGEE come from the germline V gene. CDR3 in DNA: TGTGCCAGCAGCCCCCTGGGGGCGGCCTACAATGAGCAGTTCTTC. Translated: CASSPLGAAYNEQFF. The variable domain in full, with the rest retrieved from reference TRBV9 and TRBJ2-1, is DSGVTQTPKHLITATGQRVTLRCSPRSGDLSVYWYQQSLDQGLQFLIQYYNGEERAKGNILERFSAQQFPDLHSELNLSSLELGDSALYFCASSPLGAAYNEQFFGPGTRLTVL.

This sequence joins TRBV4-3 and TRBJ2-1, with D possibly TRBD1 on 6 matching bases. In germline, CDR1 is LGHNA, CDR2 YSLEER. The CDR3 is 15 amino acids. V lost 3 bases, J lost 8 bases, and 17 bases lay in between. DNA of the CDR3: TGCGCCAGCAGCCAGTCCCCACAGGGTCGGGATGAGCAGTTCTTC. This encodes CASSQSPQGRDEQFF.

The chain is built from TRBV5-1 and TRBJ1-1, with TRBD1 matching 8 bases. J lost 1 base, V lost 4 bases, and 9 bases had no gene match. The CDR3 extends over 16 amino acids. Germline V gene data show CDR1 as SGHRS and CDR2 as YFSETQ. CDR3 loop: CASSRGGGQGNTEAFF. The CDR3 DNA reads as TGCGCCAGCAGCCGCGGGGGTGGACAGGGGAACACTGAAGCTTTCTTT.

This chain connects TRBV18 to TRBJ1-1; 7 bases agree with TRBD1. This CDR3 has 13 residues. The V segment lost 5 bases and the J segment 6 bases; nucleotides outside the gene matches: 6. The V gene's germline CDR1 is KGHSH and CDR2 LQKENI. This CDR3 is CASSLTGTSEAFF. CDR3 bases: TGTGCCAGCTCATTGACAGGGACCTCTGAAGCTTTCTTT.

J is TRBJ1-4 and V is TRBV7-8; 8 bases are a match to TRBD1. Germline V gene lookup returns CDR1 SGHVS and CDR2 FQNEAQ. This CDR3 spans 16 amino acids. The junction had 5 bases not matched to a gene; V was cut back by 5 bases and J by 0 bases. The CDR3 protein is CASSLRGQATNEKLFF. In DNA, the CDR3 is TGTGCCAGCAGCCTCAGGGGGCAAGCAACTAATGAAAAACTGTTTTTT. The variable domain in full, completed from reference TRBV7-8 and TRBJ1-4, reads GAGVSQSPRYKVAKRGQDVALRCDPISGHVSLFWYQQALGQGPEFLTYFQNEAQLDKSGLPSDRFFAERPEGSVSTLKIQRTQQEDSAVYLCASSLRGQATNEKLFFGSGTQLSVL.

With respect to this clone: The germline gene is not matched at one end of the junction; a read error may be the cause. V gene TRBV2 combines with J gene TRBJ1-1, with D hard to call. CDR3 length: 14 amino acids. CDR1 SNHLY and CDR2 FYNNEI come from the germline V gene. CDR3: CASSDLPARLEGSF. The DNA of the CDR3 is TGTGCCAGCAGTGACCTGCCTGCAAGGCTTGAGGGCTCATTT.

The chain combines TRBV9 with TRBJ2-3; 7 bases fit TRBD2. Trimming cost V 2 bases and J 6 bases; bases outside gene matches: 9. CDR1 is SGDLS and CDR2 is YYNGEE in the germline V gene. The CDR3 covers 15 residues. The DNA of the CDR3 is TGTGCCAGCAGCGTGGGAGGGCTAGAGTTGGATACGCAGTATTTT. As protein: CASSVGGLELDTQYF.

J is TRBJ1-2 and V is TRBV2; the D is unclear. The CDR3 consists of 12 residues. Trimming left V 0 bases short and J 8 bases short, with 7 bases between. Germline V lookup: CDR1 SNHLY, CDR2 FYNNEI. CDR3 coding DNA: TGTGCCAGCAGTGAAGCGCTTGAGGGCTACACCTTC. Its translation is CASSEALEGYTF.

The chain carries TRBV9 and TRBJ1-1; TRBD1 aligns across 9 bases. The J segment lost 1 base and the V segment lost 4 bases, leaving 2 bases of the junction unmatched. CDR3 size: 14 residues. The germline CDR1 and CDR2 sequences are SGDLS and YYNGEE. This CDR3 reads CASSKQGANTEAFF. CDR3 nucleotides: TGTGCCAGCAGCAAACAGGGGGCGAACACTGAAGCTTTCTTT.

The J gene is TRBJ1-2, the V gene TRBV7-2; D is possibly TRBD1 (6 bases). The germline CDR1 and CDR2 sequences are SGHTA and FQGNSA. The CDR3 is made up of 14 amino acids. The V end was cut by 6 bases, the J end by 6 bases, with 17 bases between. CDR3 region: CASRTWGQKDGYTF. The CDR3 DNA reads TGTGCCAGCAGAACTTGGGGGCAGAAGGATGGCTACACCTTC.

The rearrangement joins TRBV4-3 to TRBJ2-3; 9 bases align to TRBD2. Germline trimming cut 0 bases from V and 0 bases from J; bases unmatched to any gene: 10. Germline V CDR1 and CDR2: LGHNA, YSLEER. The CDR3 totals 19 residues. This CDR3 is CASSQEGGCLAGSTDTQYF. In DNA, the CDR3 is TGCGCCAGCAGCCAAGAGGGGGGGTGCCTAGCGGGGAGCACAGATACGCAGTATTTT.

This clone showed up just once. CDR3: CASSEDYRDYNEQFF. CDR3 DNA: TGTGCCAGCAGTGAAGATTATCGGGACTACAATGAGCAGTTCTTC. The chain combines TRBV2 with TRBJ2-1, with D possibly being TRBD2 (5 bases). The CDR3 runs to 15 residues. V was trimmed by 1 base and J by 3 bases, leaving 10 bases between them. Germline CDR1 and CDR2: SNHLY and FYNNEI.

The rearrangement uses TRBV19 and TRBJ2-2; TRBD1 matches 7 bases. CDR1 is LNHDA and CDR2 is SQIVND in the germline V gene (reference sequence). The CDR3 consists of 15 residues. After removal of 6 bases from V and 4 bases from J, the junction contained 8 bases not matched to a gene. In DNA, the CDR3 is TGTGCCAGTAGACTAGGGGGCGCGGGCACCGGGGAGCTGTTTTTT. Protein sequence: CASRLGGAGTGELFF.

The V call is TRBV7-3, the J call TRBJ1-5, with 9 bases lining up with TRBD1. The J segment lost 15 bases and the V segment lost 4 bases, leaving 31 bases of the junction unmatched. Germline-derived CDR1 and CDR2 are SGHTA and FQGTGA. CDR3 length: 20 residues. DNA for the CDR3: TGTGCCAGCAGCTACCTTAAGTATCCCCCGCAGGGACAGGGTCTCCCGCTGCGGCATTTT. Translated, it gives CASSYLKYPPQGQGLPLRHF. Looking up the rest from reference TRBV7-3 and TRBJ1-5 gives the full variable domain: GAGVSQTPSNKVTEKGKYVELRCDPISGHTALYWYRQSLGQGPEFLIYFQGTGAADDSGLPNDRFFAVRPEGSVSTLKIQRTERGDSAVYLCASSYLKYPPQGQGLPLRHFGDGTRLSIL.

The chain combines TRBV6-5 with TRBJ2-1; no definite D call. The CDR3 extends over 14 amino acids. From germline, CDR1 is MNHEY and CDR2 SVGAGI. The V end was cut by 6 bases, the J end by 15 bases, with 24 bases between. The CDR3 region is CASSHSQTHRVSFF. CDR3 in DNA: TGTGCCAGCAGCCACTCTCAGACACACCGCGTATCGTTCTTC.

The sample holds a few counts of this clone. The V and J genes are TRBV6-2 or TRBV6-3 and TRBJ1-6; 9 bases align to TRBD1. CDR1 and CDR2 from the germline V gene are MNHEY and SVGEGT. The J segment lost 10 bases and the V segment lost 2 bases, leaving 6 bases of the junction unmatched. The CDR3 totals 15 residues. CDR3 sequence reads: CASSYTGQGNSPLHF. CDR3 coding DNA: TGTGCCAGCAGTTACACGGGACAGGGAAACTCACCCCTCCACTTT.

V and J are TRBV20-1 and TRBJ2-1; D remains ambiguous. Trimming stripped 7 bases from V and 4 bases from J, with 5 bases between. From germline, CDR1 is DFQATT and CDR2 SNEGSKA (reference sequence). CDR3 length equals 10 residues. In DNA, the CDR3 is TGCAGTGGCGTTTACAATGAGCAGTTCTTC. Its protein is CSGVYNEQFF.

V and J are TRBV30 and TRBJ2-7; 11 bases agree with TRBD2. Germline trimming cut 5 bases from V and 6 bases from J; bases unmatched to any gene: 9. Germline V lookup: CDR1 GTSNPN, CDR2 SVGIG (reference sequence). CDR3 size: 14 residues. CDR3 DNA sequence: TGTGCCTGGGAGGGTAGCGGGAGGGCCTCCGAGCAGTACTTC. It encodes CAWEGSGRASEQYF.